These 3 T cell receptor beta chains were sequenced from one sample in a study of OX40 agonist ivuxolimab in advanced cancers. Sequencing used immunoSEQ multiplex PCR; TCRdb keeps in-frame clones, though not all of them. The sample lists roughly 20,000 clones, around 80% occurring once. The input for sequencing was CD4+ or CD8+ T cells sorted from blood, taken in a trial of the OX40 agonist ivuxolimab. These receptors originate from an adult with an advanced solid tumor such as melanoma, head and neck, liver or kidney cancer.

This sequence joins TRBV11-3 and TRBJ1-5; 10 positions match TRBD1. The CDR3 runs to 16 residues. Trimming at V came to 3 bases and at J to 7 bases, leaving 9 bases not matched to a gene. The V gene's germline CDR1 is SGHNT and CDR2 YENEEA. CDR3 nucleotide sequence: TGTGCCAGCAGCTTCCCGGACAGGGGGGTGGGGCAGCCCCAGCATTTT. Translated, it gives CASSFPDRGVGQPQHF.

The CDR3 nucleotides read TGTGCCAGCAGCTTATCAAGTAATCAGCCCCAGCATTTT. Protein product: CASSLSSNQPQHF. The V gene is TRBV7-2, the J gene TRBJ1-5; D ambiguous. Germline loops: CDR1 SGHTA, CDR2 FQGNSA. CDR3 length: 13 amino acids. The V and J ends lost 2 bases and 4 bases respectively, with 6 bases between them.

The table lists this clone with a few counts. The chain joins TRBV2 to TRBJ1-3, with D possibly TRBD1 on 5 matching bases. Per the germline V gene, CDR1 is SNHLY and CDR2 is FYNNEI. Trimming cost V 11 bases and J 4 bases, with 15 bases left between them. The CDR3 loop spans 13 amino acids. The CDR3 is CAGGRAPGNTIYF. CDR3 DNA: TGTGCCGGGGGAAGAGCGCCGGGAAACACCATATATTTT. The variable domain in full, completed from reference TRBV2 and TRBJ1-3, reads EPEVTQTPSHQVTQMGQEVILRCVPISNHLYFYWYRQILGQKVEFLVSFYNNEISEKSEIFDDQFSVERPDGSNFTLKIRSTKLEDSAMYFCAGGRAPGNTIYFGEGSWLTVV.